The 7 T cell receptor beta chains below were found in one sample sequenced in a study of blood T cell repertoires in COVID-19. Profiling relied on immunoSEQ multiplex PCR, and the TCRdb table lists in-frame clones only, not all of them. In the table there are 300,000 or so clones, around 86% of which are singletons. Material for sequencing was peripheral blood. The receptors were sampled from a middle-aged woman who had recovered from COVID-19.

The V gene is TRBV25-1, the J gene TRBJ1-4; D not certain. CDR3 length: 15 residues. The V gene's germline CDR1 is MGHDK and CDR2 SYGVNS. The V gene lost 3 bases and the J gene lost 1 base, with 9 bases spanning the gap. The CDR3 here is CASSDRRRTNEKLFF. In DNA form, the CDR3 reads TGTGCCAGCAGTGACCGACGGAGAACTAATGAAAAACTGTTTTTT.

The gene calls are TRBV7-9 and TRBJ1-4; D gene unclear. Germline V CDR1 and CDR2: SEHNR, FQNEAQ (reference sequence). The V and J ends lost 8 bases and 0 bases respectively, with 10 bases between them. This CDR3 contains 14 residues. The CDR3 DNA is TGTGCCAGCCGCTACACCTCAACTAATGAAAAACTGTTTTTT. Translation gives CASRYTSTNEKLFF.

The V and J genes are TRBV7-2 and TRBJ2-2; 8 bases are a match to TRBD2. V gave up 5 bases and J gave up 4 bases; unmatched junction bases: 9. This CDR3 is built from 16 residues. CDR1 is SGHTA and CDR2 is FQGNSA in the germline V gene. CDR3 in DNA: TGTGCCAGCAGCCCACGGGGGGGCGTCTTCACCGGGGAGCTGTTTTTT. It specifies CASSPRGGVFTGELFF.

This rearrangement joins TRBV7-9 to TRBJ2-1, with 9 bases that match TRBD2. Germline V gene sequence: CDR1 SEHNR, CDR2 FQNEAQ (reference sequence). There are 16 residues in the CDR3. The J segment lost 6 bases and the V segment lost 5 bases, leaving 11 bases of the junction unmatched. CDR3 region: CASSPGIAGDFNEQFF. CDR3 DNA: TGTGCCAGCAGCCCGGGGATAGCGGGGGACTTCAATGAGCAGTTCTTC.

This clone has a handful of counts. The chain recombines TRBV19 with TRBJ2-2; D is undetermined. With 6 bases removed from V and 6 bases from J, the gap between germline ends came to 14 bases. The CDR3 has 14 amino acids. Germline V lookup: CDR1 LNHDA, CDR2 SQIVND (reference sequence). The CDR3 coding sequence is TGTGCCAGTAGATCCCTTCTATCTTCCGGGGAGCTGTTTTTT. It specifies CASRSLLSSGELFF.

The chain recombines TRBV6-5 with TRBJ2-3, with TRBD2 as a possible D gene (5 bases). This CDR3 spans 16 amino acids. Germline-derived CDR1 and CDR2 are MNHEY and SVGAGI. The ends were cut back, 0 bases at V and 3 bases at J, with 13 bases in the middle. This CDR3 reads CASSYSWGEYTDTQYF. For the CDR3, the DNA is TGTGCCAGCAGTTACTCGTGGGGAGAATATACAGATACGCAGTATTTT.

The chain is built from TRBV18 and TRBJ2-2, with 9 positions matching TRBD2. CDR3 length: 18 amino acids. Looked up from germline, CDR1 is KGHSH and CDR2 is LQKENI. The ends lost 4 bases at V and 1 base at J; junction bases unmatched: 10. The CDR3 reads CASSLHRLAGQNTGELFF. DNA for the CDR3: TGTGCCAGCTCACTTCACCGGCTAGCGGGGCAGAACACCGGGGAGCTGTTTTTT.